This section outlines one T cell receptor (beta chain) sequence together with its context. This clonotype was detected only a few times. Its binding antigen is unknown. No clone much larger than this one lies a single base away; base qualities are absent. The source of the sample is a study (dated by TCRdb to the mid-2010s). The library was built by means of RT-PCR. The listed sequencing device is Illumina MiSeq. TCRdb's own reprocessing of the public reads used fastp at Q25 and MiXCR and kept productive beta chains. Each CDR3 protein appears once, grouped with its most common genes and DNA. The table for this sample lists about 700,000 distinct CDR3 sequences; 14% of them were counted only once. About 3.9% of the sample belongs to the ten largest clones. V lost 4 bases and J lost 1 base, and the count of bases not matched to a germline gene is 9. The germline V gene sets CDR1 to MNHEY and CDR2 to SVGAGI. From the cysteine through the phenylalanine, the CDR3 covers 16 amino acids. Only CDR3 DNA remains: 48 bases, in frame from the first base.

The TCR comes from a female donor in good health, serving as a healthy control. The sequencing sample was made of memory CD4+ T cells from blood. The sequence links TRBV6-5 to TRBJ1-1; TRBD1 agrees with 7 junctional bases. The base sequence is TGTGCCAGCAGTTCTTTGACAGGGAGGAGGAACACTGAAGCTTTCTTT. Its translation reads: CASSSLTGRRNTEAFF.